These T cell receptor beta chains were read from a single sample in a study of T cells expressing NK-cell markers. TCRdb reprocessed the 5' RACE reads and reports one entry per CDR3 protein, with no DNA. Across a few hundred thousand distinct CDR3 sequences, the top ten clones capture roughly 5.2% of the sample. Sequencing was performed on blood T cells: a sorted CD56 or NKG2C T cell subset, CD4+ or CD8+ T cells, or bulk PBMC T cells (not recorded which). The source is a man aged 18-75 years in good health. CDR3s include the opening cysteine and the closing phenylalanine or tryptophan.

J	V	CDR3
TRBJ2-7	TRBV20-1	CSASKEGYSFSEQYF
TRBJ2-5	TRBV7-8	CASRWGARKETQYF
TRBJ2-1	TRBV6-4	CASSVGPLLEQFF
TRBJ2-2	TRBV5-4	CASTTSPNTGELFF
TRBJ1-1	TRBV27	CASSLISPANTEAFF
TRBJ2-2	TRBV2	CASSVATGGTGELFF
TRBJ1-6	TRBV30	CALGPLSSYNSPLHF
TRBJ1-4	TRBV6-2/TRBV6-3	CASSRSGTYNEKLFF
TRBJ1-1	TRBV5-1	CASAVGRRNTEAFF
TRBJ2-2	TRBV30	CAWSVRANGELFF
TRBJ2-6	TRBV12-3/TRBV12-4	CASSRHSSGANVLTF
TRBJ2-5	TRBV9	CASSPNEGGRMGETQYF
TRBJ1-5	TRBV27	CASSLDRDGGQPQHF
TRBJ2-3	TRBV7-2	CASSPYLGYADTQYF
TRBJ2-3	TRBV3-1	CASSLRGTGFTDTQYF
TRBJ1-3	TRBV12-3/TRBV12-4	CASSLDRGLTNTIYF
TRBJ1-1	TRBV20-1	CSARDLGQNTEAFF
TRBJ2-1	TRBV9	CASSPGQGVGNEQFF
TRBJ2-1	TRBV7-9	CASSPGPVSYNEQFF
TRBJ2-1	TRBV20-1	CSWNRVNNEQFF
TRBJ2-7	TRBV21-1	CASSKPGGSGTGEVLPYEQYF
TRBJ2-5	TRBV5-6	CASSYAPLAFQETQYF
TRBJ2-1	TRBV7-7	CASSLRGPNEQFF
TRBJ2-5	TRBV2	CASSELGTPQETQYF
TRBJ1-1	TRBV6-1	CASSVHTGPAFF
TRBJ2-7	TRBV27	CASSLAGGRYEQYF
TRBJ1-3	TRBV28	CASSWHTGTGGLLDTGNTIYF
TRBJ2-7	TRBV3-1	CASSPGTIAGWFYEQYF
TRBJ1-1	TRBV6-5	CASSYSNWQGVTEAFF
TRBJ2-5	TRBV20-1	CSARAVQGALRETQYF
TRBJ2-7	TRBV15	CATSTGTSDKPTYEQYF
TRBJ1-2	TRBV6-4	CASNPTGETYGYTF
TRBJ2-7	TRBV6-5	CASSSTRLERSYEQYF
TRBJ1-1	TRBV14	CASSQEYWTQKGAFF
TRBJ2-7	TRBV6-1	CASSESRRSYEQYF
TRBJ2-4	TRBV6-1	CASAAPNAKNIQYF
TRBJ2-7	TRBV18	CASSPIRNRDYEQYF
TRBJ2-5	TRBV7-9	CASSLGSGRLQETQYF
TRBJ2-1	TRBV5-1	CASSLGLAGGPYNEQFF
TRBJ2-2	TRBV6-5	CASSYGTGRNTGELFF